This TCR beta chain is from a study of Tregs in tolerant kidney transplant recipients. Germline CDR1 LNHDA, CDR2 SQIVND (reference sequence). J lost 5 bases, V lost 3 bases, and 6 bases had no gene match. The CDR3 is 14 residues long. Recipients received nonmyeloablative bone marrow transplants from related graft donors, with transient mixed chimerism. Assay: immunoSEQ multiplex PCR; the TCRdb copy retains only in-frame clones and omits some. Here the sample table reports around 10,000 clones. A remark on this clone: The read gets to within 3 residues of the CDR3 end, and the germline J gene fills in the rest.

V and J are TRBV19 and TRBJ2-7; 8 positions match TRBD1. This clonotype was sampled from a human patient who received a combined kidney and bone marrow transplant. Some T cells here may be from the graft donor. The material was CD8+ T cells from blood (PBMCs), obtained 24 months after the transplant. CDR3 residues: CASSIWDRSNEQYF. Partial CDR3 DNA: TGTGCCAGTAGTATCTGGGACAGGTCGAACGAG. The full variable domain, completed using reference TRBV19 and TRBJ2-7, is DGGITQSPKYLFRKEGQNVTLSCEQNLNHDAMYWYRQDPGQGLRLIYYSQIVNDFQKGDIAEGYSVSREKKESFPLTVTSAQKNPTAFYLCASSIWDRSNEQYFGPGTRLTVT.